The 17 T cell receptor beta chains below were found in one sample sequenced in a study of T cell responses to AZD1222 COVID-19 vaccine (dated by TCRdb to the early 2020s). Preparation of the library involved the immunoSEQ multiplex PCR assay. TCRdb obtained this table from immuneACCESS and retained in-frame rearrangements with V and J assigned. These tables miss some clones; where compared with another copy, unresolved V genes account for less than half of the shortfall, and the remainder is unexplained. For this sample there are 150,000 to 200,000 clones; 92% appear just once. Jointly, the top ten make up under 1.5% of the sample. The time point label corresponds to: about 28 days (+/-7) after the second vaccine dose. The material sequenced was peripheral blood, taken 28 days after the second AZD1222 dose. The receptor set was obtained from an adult who received the AZD1222 COVID-19 vaccine.

The genes are TRBV13 and TRBJ2-5; D might be TRBD1 (6 bases). Germline V gene lookup returns CDR1 PRHDT and CDR2 FYEKMQ (reference sequence). The CDR3 loop spans 16 amino acids. Trimming removed 3 bases at V and 1 base at J, with 15 bases between. CDR3 sequence: CASSFRTTGLQETQYF. The CDR3 DNA reads TGTGCCAGCAGCTTTCGCACGACAGGCCTCCAAGAGACCCAGTACTTC.

This chain uses TRBV4-1 with TRBJ2-7; the D call may be TRBD1 or TRBD2 (5 bases each). The V gene lost 0 bases and the J gene lost 5 bases, with 17 bases spanning the gap. Germline V lookup: CDR1 MGHRA, CDR2 YSYEKL. The length of the CDR3 is 16 residues. The CDR3 loop is CASSQEGSRDSDEQYF. CDR3 DNA: TGCGCCAGCAGCCAAGAGGGGTCCAGGGATAGCGACGAGCAGTACTTC.

The gene calls are TRBV28 and TRBJ2-7, with 12 bases aligning to TRBD2. The CDR3 consists of 16 residues. Trimming cost V 4 bases and J 5 bases; bases outside gene matches: 9. Germline CDR1 MDHEN, CDR2 SYDVKM. This CDR3 is CASSSPTSGSFDEQYF. The CDR3 DNA follows: TGTGCCAGCAGTTCCCCGACTAGCGGGAGTTTCGACGAGCAGTACTTC.

This clone came up once. The chain is built from TRBV19 and TRBJ1-2; 7 bases are a match to TRBD1. This CDR3 is built from 15 residues. The V gene's germline CDR1 is LNHDA and CDR2 SQIVND (reference sequence). The V and J ends lost 10 bases and 8 bases, in that order; junction bases with no gene match: 19. The CDR3 bases are TGTGCCACCGCGGGAAACAGACAGGGACAATACGGCTACACCTTC. Residues: CATAGNRQGQYGYTF.

The J gene is TRBJ1-1, the V gene TRBV30; 7 bases are shared with TRBD1. V was clipped by 4 bases and J by 9 bases; unmatched bases: 11. CDR3 length: 13 amino acids. The germline V gene encodes CDR1 GTSNPN and CDR2 SVGIG (reference sequence). The CDR3 DNA reads TGTGCCTGGAATGGCGGCAGGGGGGGAAAAGCTTTCTTT. It is translated as CAWNGGRGGKAFF.

This chain connects TRBV6-5 to TRBJ1-4; D unresolved. The ends were cut back, 0 bases at V and 8 bases at J, with 4 bases in the middle. The CDR3 covers 12 residues. The germline V gene encodes CDR1 MNHEY and CDR2 SVGAGI. The CDR3 reads CASSYSGEKLFF. Here the CDR3 DNA reads TGTGCCAGCAGTTACTCGGGGGAAAAACTGTTTTTT.

As concerns this clone: Other DNA sequences of this sample code for an identical CDR3. This rearrangement joins TRBV7-9 to TRBJ1-4; 9 bases align to TRBD1. Trimming took 5 bases from V and 5 from J; bases not matched to a gene: 3. Per germline, CDR1 SEHNR and CDR2 FQNEAQ (reference sequence). This CDR3 is 14 amino acids long. The CDR3 reads CASSLGQGNEKLFF. CDR3 DNA sequence: TGTGCCAGCAGCCTGGGACAGGGCAATGAAAAACTGTTTTTT.

Turning to this clone: Other DNA sequences in the sample encode the same CDR3. V usage is TRBV19 and J usage is TRBJ1-6; 9 nucleotides line up with TRBD1. Germline V gene data show CDR1 as LNHDA and CDR2 as SQIVND (reference sequence). The CDR3 contains 13 residues. V was pared by 7 bases and J by 7 bases, with 2 bases of the junction left unmatched. CDR3 protein: CASKDRGNSPLHF. The DNA for the CDR3 is TGTGCCAGTAAGGACAGGGGAAATTCACCCCTCCACTTT.

The V gene is TRBV5-4, the J gene TRBJ2-5; perhaps D is TRBD1 or TRBD2 (5 bases each). This CDR3 has 16 amino acids. The germline gives CDR1 SGHNT, CDR2 YYREEE (reference sequence). The V end was cut by 1 base, the J end by 5 bases, with 18 bases between. The CDR3 DNA sequence: TGTGCCAGCAGCTTGAGAAATCGGGGACGAAGGGAGACCCAGTACTTC. Translated: CASSLRNRGRRETQYF.

The rearrangement uses TRBV4-1 and TRBJ1-5, with a tentative D call TRBD1 (5 bases). V was shortened by 1 base and J by 2 bases, with 15 bases between the two germline ends. The CDR3 is 17 amino acids. Germline loops: CDR1 MGHRA, CDR2 YSYEKL. The CDR3, as DNA: TGCGCCAGCAGCCAAGTAGGGCGGACATCAGGCAATCAGCCCCAGCATTTT. This gives the protein CASSQVGRTSGNQPQHF.

The rearrangement links TRBV4-3 to TRBJ1-6; possibly TRBD1 for D (5 bases). The CDR3 is 14 residues long. V dropped 0 bases and J dropped 10 bases, with 10 bases sitting between them. Germline CDR1 LGHNA, CDR2 YSLEER. CDR3 coding DNA: TGCGCCAGCAGCCAAGACAGGGCGCTCTCACCCCTCCACTTT. This codes for CASSQDRALSPLHF.

The chain recombines TRBV3-1 (or the pseudogene TRBV3-2) with TRBJ1-3; perhaps TRBD1 as D (6 bases). Trimming left V 1 base short and J 3 bases short, with 7 bases between. Germline CDR1 is LGHDT and CDR2 is YNNKEL (reference sequence). This CDR3 contains 14 residues. The CDR3 loop reads CASSQGTVGNTIYF. The CDR3, as DNA: TGTGCCAGCAGCCAAGGGACAGTTGGAAACACCATATATTTT.

The V gene is TRBV5-1, the J gene TRBJ1-1; TRBD1 is a possible D gene (5 bases). Germline CDR1 is SGHRS and CDR2 is YFSETQ. Trimming stripped 4 bases from V and 1 base from J, with 14 bases between. The CDR3 length is 15 residues. CDR3 sequence reads: CASSPPLTGNTEAFF. CDR3 DNA: TGCGCCAGCAGCCCTCCCCTTACAGGGAACACTGAAGCTTTCTTT.

J is TRBJ1-4 and V is TRBV7-2; D may be TRBD1 (5 bases). V lost 5 bases to trimming and J lost 4 bases, with 14 bases between them. The CDR3 has 15 amino acids. From germline, CDR1 is SGHTA and CDR2 FQGNSA. The CDR3 protein is CASSPQGQHNEKLFF. The DNA for the CDR3 is TGTGCCAGCAGCCCCCAGGGCCAGCATAATGAAAAACTGTTTTTT.

V is TRBV18 and J is TRBJ1-1, with D unresolved. V gave up 6 bases and J gave up 2 bases, with 13 bases separating them. The CDR3 has 14 amino acids. Per the germline V gene, CDR1 is KGHSH and CDR2 is LQKENI. This CDR3 is CASSLGGTNTEAFF. The CDR3, as DNA: TGTGCCAGCTCCCTCGGAGGCACTAACACTGAAGCTTTCTTT.

This chain links TRBV9 with TRBJ2-1; 7 bases line up with TRBD1. The V and J ends lost 4 bases and 6 bases, in that order; junction bases with no gene match: 13. The CDR3 is made up of 16 amino acids. CDR1 is SGDLS and CDR2 is YYNGEE in the germline V gene. CDR3 nucleotides: TGTGCCAGCAGCCCTAGGGACAGCCCCTCAAGCAATGAGCAGTTCTTC. Residues: CASSPRDSPSSNEQFF.

This chain connects TRBV27 to TRBJ2-1; 7 nucleotides match TRBD1. The CDR3 length is 13 residues. Germline values: CDR1 MNHEY, CDR2 SMNVEV (reference sequence). V was pared by 6 bases and J by 5 bases, with 4 bases of the junction left unmatched. Here the CDR3 reads CASSDRVNNEQFF. The DNA of the CDR3 is TGTGCCAGCAGCGACAGGGTCAACAATGAGCAGTTCTTC.